The 31 T cell receptor beta chains presented below share a single source sample, sequenced in a study of blood T cell repertoires in COVID-19. Only in-frame clones appear in the TCRdb table, and some are missing; sequencing was by immunoSEQ multiplex PCR. Among about 59,000 clones listed, 90% were seen once. The material sequenced was peripheral blood. The receptors stem from an elderly man with acute or convalescent COVID-19.

The chain combines TRBV19 with TRBJ2-1, with 9 bases identical to TRBD2. The CDR3 runs to 17 residues. V lost 10 bases to trimming and J lost 2 bases; unmatched junction nucleotides: 15. The germline CDR1 and CDR2 sequences are LNHDA and SQIVND (reference sequence). The DNA for the CDR3 is TGTGCCACCGCGACTCAGGCGGGGGGGTTCCCCTACAATGAGCAGTTCTTC. Amino acid sequence: CATATQAGGFPYNEQFF.

Turning to this clone: A read error may produce the germline difference seen at one junction end. The chain joins TRBV23-1 to TRBJ1-1, with a weak D call TRBD1 (5 bases). TRBV23-1 is placed among ORFs of uncertain function. The CDR3 length is 16 residues. The CDR3 loop reads CASSQRVAGLKTEAFF. The CDR3 DNA is TGCGCCAGCAGTCAAAGAGTTGCAGGGTTGAAAACTGAAGCTTTCTTT.

The chain uses TRBV14 and TRBJ1-1; possibly TRBD1 for D (5 bases). The CDR3 loop spans 14 amino acids. Germline lookup yields CDR1 SGHDN and CDR2 FVKESK. Trimming took 3 bases from V and 1 from J, leaving 9 bases between them. CDR3 sequence: CASSQRTTNTEAFF. CDR3 coding DNA: TGTGCCAGCAGCCAGCGGACAACGAACACTGAAGCTTTCTTT.

The chain uses TRBV2 and TRBJ2-2; a possible D gene is TRBD1 (5 bases). Germline CDR1 is SNHLY and CDR2 is FYNNEI. V lost 6 bases, J lost 5 bases, and 16 bases lay in between. The CDR3 has 15 residues. CDR3 coding DNA: TGTGCCAGCAGGGGCCAGGGCTTGGGAACCGGGGAGCTGTTTTTT. It is translated as CASRGQGLGTGELFF. Using reference TRBV2 and TRBJ2-2 for the parts outside the CDR3, the full variable domain is EPEVTQTPSHQVTQMGQEVILRCVPISNHLYFYWYRQILGQKVEFLVSFYNNEISEKSEIFDDQFSVERPDGSNFTLKIRSTKLEDSAMYFCASRGQGLGTGELFFGEGSRLTVL.

The chain recombines TRBV5-6 with TRBJ1-3; TRBD1 is a possible D gene (6 bases). The V and J ends lost 4 bases and 1 base respectively, with 12 bases between them. The germline gives CDR1 SGHDT, CDR2 YYEEEE. The CDR3 length is 15 residues. For the CDR3, the DNA is TGTGCCAGCAGCGTACTACAGGGTTCTGGAAACACCATATATTTT. Its translation is CASSVLQGSGNTIYF.

This clone was observed a few times. The V and J genes are TRBV2 and TRBJ1-5, with 9 bases matching TRBD1. CDR1 is SNHLY and CDR2 is FYNNEI in the germline V gene. The length of the CDR3 is 15 residues. J lost 2 bases, V lost 7 bases, and 6 bases had no gene match. CDR3 nucleotides: TGTGCCAGCAACCTTAGGACAGGGGGCAATCAGCCCCAGCATTTT. It encodes CASNLRTGGNQPQHF. The variable domain in full, completed from reference TRBV2 and TRBJ1-5, reads EPEVTQTPSHQVTQMGQEVILRCVPISNHLYFYWYRQILGQKVEFLVSFYNNEISEKSEIFDDQFSVERPDGSNFTLKIRSTKLEDSAMYFCASNLRTGGNQPQHFGDGTRLSIL.

The rearrangement uses TRBV2 and TRBJ1-2; 7 bases are shared with TRBD1. V dropped 6 bases and J dropped 6; count of bases not matched to a gene: 7. Germline loops: CDR1 SNHLY, CDR2 FYNNEI. This CDR3 region has 13 residues. The CDR3 sequence is CASSPRDRDGYTF. The DNA for the CDR3 is TGTGCCAGCAGCCCCCGGGACAGAGATGGCTACACCTTC.

V usage is TRBV6-5 and J usage is TRBJ2-2; 10 bases fit TRBD1. The CDR3 is 15 amino acids. The V and J ends lost 6 bases and 2 bases, in that order; junction bases with no gene match: 3. Germline V gene lookup returns CDR1 MNHEY and CDR2 SVGAGI. In nucleotides, the CDR3 is TGTGCCAGCAGACGACAGGGGGCAAACACCGGGGAGCTGTTTTTT. Protein sequence: CASRRQGANTGELFF.

The chain carries TRBV27 and TRBJ1-1, with a possible D match to TRBD1 (6 bases). This CDR3 is built from 15 residues. Per germline, CDR1 MNHEY and CDR2 SMNVEV (reference sequence). V gave up 7 bases and J gave up 11 bases, with 26 bases separating them. CDR3 in DNA: TGTGCCAGCACTTTCCGCCCAGGGGCCCTCTCCCTCGCTTTCTTT. Protein sequence: CASTFRPGALSLAFF.

This chain joins TRBV6-5 and TRBJ2-7, with a weak D call TRBD2 (6 bases). The CDR3 runs to 15 residues. Germline V gives CDR1 MNHEY, CDR2 SVGAGI. Deletions cut 8 bases from V and 0 bases from J, with 17 bases between. The CDR3 nucleotides are TGTGCCAGCTCCCGCGGGGACTCTCCCTCCTACGAGCAGTACTTC. Translation gives CASSRGDSPSYEQYF.

This clone was counted once. The chain has TRBV27 and TRBJ2-7; 8 bases align to TRBD1. Germline lookup yields CDR1 MNHEY and CDR2 SMNVEV (reference sequence). The CDR3 has 16 amino acids. The J segment lost 4 bases and the V segment lost 4 bases, leaving 12 bases of the junction unmatched. The CDR3 nucleotides are TGTGCCAGCAGTTCCGCCAGGGGGCGCCGGTTGTACGAGCAGTACTTC. Its protein product is CASSSARGRRLYEQYF.

The chain has TRBV4-1 and TRBJ1-1; 8 bases agree with TRBD1. The CDR3 extends over 15 amino acids. Germline V gene sequence: CDR1 MGHRA, CDR2 YSYEKL. Trimming cost V 2 bases and J 2 bases; bases outside gene matches: 4. The CDR3, as DNA: TGCGCCAGCAGCCAACGGACAGGGCCCAACACTGAAGCTTTCTTT. Protein product: CASSQRTGPNTEAFF.

The genes are TRBV6-5 and TRBJ1-1, with 10 bases lining up with TRBD1. This CDR3 comprises 15 residues. Germline V CDR1 and CDR2: MNHEY, SVGAGI. After removal of 7 bases from V and 3 bases from J, the junction contained 8 bases not matched to a gene. In DNA form, the CDR3 reads TGTGCCAGCAAATGGACAGGGGGAAGGGACACTGAAGCTTTCTTT. Its translation: CASKWTGGRDTEAFF.

About this clone: The sample carries other DNA sequences with the same CDR3. The rearrangement links TRBV7-2 to TRBJ2-2, with D perhaps matching TRBD2 (6 bases). The CDR3 has 14 residues. Looked up from germline, CDR1 is SGHTA and CDR2 is FQGNSA. V lost 6 bases, J lost 2 bases, and 10 bases lay in between. CDR3 coding DNA: TGTGCCAGCAGTCCGGGACTTAACACCGGGGAGCTGTTTTTT. As protein: CASSPGLNTGELFF. Based on the CDR3 plus reference TRBV7-2 and TRBJ2-2, the full variable domain is GAGVSQSPSNKVTEKGKDVELRCDPISGHTALYWYRQSLGQGLEFLIYFQGNSAPDKSGLPSDRFSAERTGGSVSTLTIQRTQQEDSAVYLCASSPGLNTGELFFGEGSRLTVL.

The chain combines TRBV7-9 with TRBJ2-1; D perhaps matches TRBD2 (6 bases). The CDR3 extends over 13 amino acids. Germline-derived CDR1 and CDR2 are SEHNR and FQNEAQ (reference sequence). V lost 3 bases to trimming and J lost 4 bases, with 7 bases between them. CDR3: CASSFGGYNEQFF. For the CDR3, the DNA is TGTGCCAGCAGCTTCGGGGGTTACAATGAGCAGTTCTTC. The whole variable domain, filled in from reference TRBV7-9 and TRBJ2-1, reads DTGVSQNPRHKITKRGQNVTFRCDPISEHNRLYWYRQTLGQGPEFLTYFQNEAQLEKSRLLSDRFSAERPKGSFSTLEIQRTEQGDSAMYLCASSFGGYNEQFFGPGTRLTVL.

This chain connects TRBV2 to TRBJ1-6; D not resolved. The V end lost 4 bases, the J end lost 7 bases, and 11 bases lay between the germline ends. The CDR3 runs 14 residues. CDR1 is SNHLY, CDR2 FYNNEI, per germline. As DNA, the CDR3 is TGTGCCAGCAGTGTAACTATTGGAAATTCACCCCTCCACTTT. Its translation: CASSVTIGNSPLHF.

The rearrangement links TRBV7-3 to TRBJ2-3; 14 positions match TRBD2. The V and J ends lost 5 bases and 3 bases, in that order; junction bases with no gene match: 13. The CDR3 totals 19 residues. CDR1 is SGHTA, CDR2 FQGTGA, per germline. The CDR3 nucleotides are TGTGCCAGCAGCCGGGGACTAGCGGGGGTCTCAGGTTGGACAGATACGCAGTATTTT. Protein product: CASSRGLAGVSGWTDTQYF.

The sample holds one count of this clone. The gene calls are TRBV5-1 and TRBJ1-5; D is possibly TRBD1 (6 bases). V was cut by 0 bases and J by 4 bases, with 8 bases left in between. From germline, CDR1 is SGHRS and CDR2 YFSETQ. There are 14 residues in the CDR3. The CDR3 spells CASSLAGENQPQHF. The CDR3 DNA reads TGCGCCAGCAGCTTGGCAGGGGAGAATCAGCCCCAGCATTTT.

The CDR3 region has the DNA TGTGCCAGCTCGAGCTCAAGGGGATCACCCCTCCACTTT. This translates into CASSSSRGSPLHF. V and J are TRBV6-5 and TRBJ1-6; a weak D match, TRBD1 (5 bases). The CDR3 contains 13 residues. Germline V gene lookup returns CDR1 MNHEY and CDR2 SVGAGI. The germline V and J ends were trimmed by 8 bases and 10 bases, with 15 bases remaining between them.

The chain has TRBV24-1 and TRBJ2-5; TRBD1 matches 9 bases. Losses at the gene ends were 5 bases for V and 4 bases for J; bases not matched to a gene: 4. The CDR3 consists of 14 residues. The germline gives CDR1 KGHDR, CDR2 SFDVKD. The CDR3 DNA follows: TGTGCCACCAGTGGGACAGGGGTCACAGAGACCCAGTACTTC. This translates into CATSGTGVTETQYF.

The CDR3 DNA follows: TGCGCCAGCAGCCAAGATGCTGGGAGGGCTGGGGAGCTGTTTTTT. Protein product: CASSQDAGRAGELFF. The chain couples TRBV4-1 to TRBJ2-2; 7 bases line up with TRBD2. The CDR3 spans 15 residues. CDR1 is MGHRA and CDR2 is YSYEKL in the germline V gene. The J segment lost 8 bases and the V segment lost 0 bases, leaving 6 bases of the junction unmatched.

V gene TRBV7-2 combines with J gene TRBJ1-2, with 11 bases lining up with TRBD1. The V and J ends lost 1 base and 13 bases, in that order; junction bases with no gene match: 11. Per the germline V gene, CDR1 is SGHTA and CDR2 is FQGNSA. This CDR3 region has 15 residues. The CDR3 DNA sequence: TGTGCCAGCAGCTTAGTGGGACAGGGGGACTCTATTTCCACCTTC. Protein sequence: CASSLVGQGDSISTF. The variable domain in full, with the rest retrieved from reference TRBV7-2 and TRBJ1-2, is GAGVSQSPSNKVTEKGKDVELRCDPISGHTALYWYRQSLGQGLEFLIYFQGNSAPDKSGLPSDRFSAERTGGSVSTLTIQRTQQEDSAVYLCASSLVGQGDSISTFGSGTRLTVV.

The J gene is TRBJ1-5, the V gene TRBV15, with 8 bases fitting TRBD1. This CDR3 has 14 amino acids. Looked up from germline, CDR1 is LNHNV and CDR2 is YYDKDF (reference sequence). V gave up 1 base and J gave up 6 bases; unmatched junction bases: 2. The CDR3 region has the DNA TGTGCCACCAGCAGAGGAACAGGGGGTCAGCCCCAGCATTTT. It encodes CATSRGTGGQPQHF.

The V gene is TRBV29-1, the J gene TRBJ1-1; no clear D gene. V was pared by 6 bases and J by 0 bases, with 17 bases between. The length of the CDR3 is 15 residues. Germline CDR1 and CDR2: SQVTM and ANQGSEA. This CDR3 reads CSVAILADLNTEAFF. Here the CDR3 DNA reads TGCAGCGTAGCCATCCTCGCGGATTTGAACACTGAAGCTTTCTTT.

The chain carries TRBV2 and TRBJ1-1, with 10 bases fitting TRBD1. Germline CDR1 SNHLY, CDR2 FYNNEI. There are 12 residues in the CDR3. V shed 7 bases, J shed 7 bases, and the junction held 3 bases outside the gene matches. This chain's CDR3 is CASKGTGVEAFF. The DNA for the CDR3 is TGTGCCAGCAAGGGGACAGGGGTTGAAGCTTTCTTT.

The V and J genes are TRBV2 and TRBJ2-1; D gene unclear. V dropped 0 bases and J dropped 7 bases, with 7 bases sitting between them. The CDR3 has 13 amino acids. Germline CDR1 is SNHLY and CDR2 is FYNNEI. CDR3 loop: CASSEATRNEQFF. The CDR3 DNA reads TGTGCCAGCAGTGAAGCCACGCGTAATGAGCAGTTCTTC.

V and J are TRBV5-1 and TRBJ2-5; D uncertain. From germline, CDR1 is SGHRS and CDR2 YFSETQ. V was shortened by 0 bases and J by 3 bases, with 12 bases between the two germline ends. The CDR3 extends over 15 amino acids. DNA of the CDR3: TGCGCCAGCAGCTTGGGTGGTAAGCTAGAAGAGACCCAGTACTTC. This gives the protein CASSLGGKLEETQYF.

V usage is TRBV3-1 (or the pseudogene TRBV3-2) and J usage is TRBJ2-2; D might be TRBD2 (5 bases). Germline CDR1 is LGHDT and CDR2 is YNNKEL (reference sequence). V was pared by 0 bases and J by 1 base, with 12 bases between. CDR3 size: 17 residues. The CDR3 coding sequence is TGTGCCAGCAGCCAAGATCGAGGGTGGGGGAACACCGGGGAGCTGTTTTTT. This gives the protein CASSQDRGWGNTGELFF.

The chain has TRBV30 and TRBJ1-1; D is perhaps TRBD1 (5 bases). Germline CDR1 reads GTSNPN; CDR2 reads SVGIG (reference sequence). The CDR3 spans 14 residues. V shed 3 bases and J shed 0 bases, with 11 bases lying between them. In nucleotides, the CDR3 is TGTGCCTGGAGAACGCCGGGGGTGAACACTGAAGCTTTCTTT. It encodes CAWRTPGVNTEAFF.

This chain joins TRBV5-6 and TRBJ1-2, with 8 nucleotides matching TRBD1. J gave up 8 bases and V 0 bases, and 15 bases lay outside the gene matches. CDR3 size: 17 residues. In germline, CDR1 is SGHDT, CDR2 YYEEEE. CDR3 residues: CASSLAKRPRGQIGYTF. The CDR3 bases are TGTGCCAGCAGCTTGGCCAAGCGGCCCAGGGGGCAGATCGGCTACACCTTC.

The V gene is TRBV19, the J gene TRBJ2-6; 11 nucleotides line up with TRBD1. V was pared by 6 bases and J by 2 bases, with 3 bases of the junction left unmatched. Germline V lookup: CDR1 LNHDA, CDR2 SQIVND (reference sequence). This CDR3 is 16 amino acids long. The CDR3 sequence: CASRPGQGAGANVLTF. The CDR3 DNA reads TGTGCCAGTAGGCCGGGACAGGGGGCTGGGGCCAACGTCCTGACTTTC. Together with reference TRBV19 and TRBJ2-6, the CDR3 gives the full variable domain: DGGITQSPKYLFRKEGQNVTLSCEQNLNHDAMYWYRQDPGQGLRLIYYSQIVNDFQKGDIAEGYSVSREKKESFPLTVTSAQKNPTAFYLCASRPGQGAGANVLTFGAGSRLTVL.